The text below deals with one T cell receptor (beta chain). The target antigen is unknown. V gave up 1 base and J gave up 0 bases, with 13 bases separating them. The V gene's germline CDR1 is GTSNPN and CDR2 SVGIG (reference sequence). This CDR3 is 15 amino acids long. Profiled with immunoSEQ multiplex PCR; TCRdb holds only in-frame clones, not every one. The sample records roughly 300,000 clones, roughly 87% being singletons. The data were obtained in a study of cytomegalovirus exposure and HLA in healthy donors. Turning to the study itself: The 90 to 150 validation repertoires, a later analysis reported, used the same platform as the approximately 670 repertoires from the first cohort.

Overall study findings and caveats: A later analysis found first-cohort TCR clusters tended to co-occur in the roughly 120 validation repertoires. Three of the chains that were CMV-associated were confirmed in vitro to be specific for CMV antigens.

The sequenced sample consisted of PBMCs. The TCR was taken from a woman in her twenties or thirties in good health and CMV-seropositive. This chain links TRBV30 with TRBJ2-7, with D hard to call. The CDR3 reads CAWSEGSRSSYEQYF. DNA of the CDR3: TGTGCCTGGAGTGAGGGCAGCAGGAGCTCCTACGAGCAGTACTTC.